This T cell receptor beta chain was recorded in a study of cytomegalovirus exposure and HLA in healthy donors (dated by TCRdb to the late 2010s). In terms of the full investigation: A later analysis indicated that the 130 or so validation repertoires were generated on the platform also employed for the roughly 650 repertoires of the first cohort. The study aimed to test whether signatures of past pathogen exposure could be identified by cataloging public T cell receptors. In addition to the first cohort of 666 subjects, a separate validation cohort of 100 to 150 different subjects was used. To predict cytomegalovirus infection status, the study combined high-throughput TCR immunosequencing, statistical association of individual TCRs with disease status, and machine learning. Paper-wide results and their limitations: The validation cohort had no HLA typing available for a later analysis, so co-occurrence within that cohort was assessed over all 120 or so repertoires. Cytomegalovirus status was reported to be diagnosed by the classifier with high specificity and sensitivity in both the original and validation cohorts. A few of the identified cytomegalovirus-associated TCR beta chains were confirmed in vitro to be specific for cytomegalovirus antigens. According to the authors, the approach could potentially be generalized to other disease states and immunological phenotypes. A later analysis found that TCRs clustered in the first cohort also tended to co-occur in the roughly 120 validation repertoires, with 94% of cluster scores above 0. Most TCR sequences were seen in very few donors, while some public TCRs were found in many individuals. In the study, 150 to 200 TCR beta chains were listed as associated with cytomegalovirus.

The library came from the immunoSEQ multiplex PCR assay. As for the authors' bioinformatics: A statistical classification framework was developed to diagnose cytomegalovirus status using the catalog of TCR beta chain sequences. TCRdb obtained this table from immuneACCESS and retained in-frame rearrangements with V and J assigned. These tables miss some clones; where compared with another copy, unresolved V genes account for less than half of the shortfall, and the remainder is unexplained. The V and J calls and clone size come from that table; D and trimming were worked out from the DNA. This sample comprises approximately 300,000 clones, about nine tenths of them detected only once. 1.2% of the sample goes to the ten largest clones. Turning to this clone: Its antigen is not yet known. Within one base of it there is no much larger clone, and no base qualities were kept.

As encoded in the germline V gene, CDR1 is SGHRS while CDR2 is YFSETQ. The germline ends are 22 bases apart after V is trimmed by 4 bases and J by 5 bases. The CDR3 measures 17 amino acids from cysteine to phenylalanine. Of the read, only the CDR3 DNA is kept; its 51 bases are in frame from base 1. Separate from the approximately 670-subject first cohort, the validation cohort of about 110 subjects was the group to which the donors belonged. The chain is encoded by TRBV5-1 joined to TRBJ2-1; the D segment is perhaps TRBD1 or TRBD2, each sharing 5 matched bases. This sequence originates from a woman aged 25 to 45 in good health and CMV-seropositive. What was sequenced was PBMCs. In nucleotides, the sequence is TGCGCCAGCAGCCGAAGCTCGACCGGGACGAGAAACAATGAGCAGTTCTTC. This yields the protein CASSRSSTGTRNNEQFF.